One and the same sample provided the 4 T cell receptor beta chains below, sequenced in a study of graft-versus-host responses after intestinal transplantation. Profiling relied on immunoSEQ multiplex PCR, and the TCRdb table lists in-frame clones only, not all of them. The sample lists about 22,000 clones, around 81% occurring once. Graft tissue processing released intraepithelial and lamina propria lymphocytes. Sequencing was performed on ileum tissue, taken 12 days after intestinal transplant. These receptors all stem from a human patient who received an intestinal transplant, so some T cells may come from the graft donor.

The chain is built from TRBV5-1 and TRBJ1-2; possibly TRBD1 for D (5 bases). Trimming cost V 0 bases and J 5 bases, with 20 bases left between them. The germline CDR1 and CDR2 sequences are SGHRS and YFSETQ. The CDR3 has 17 amino acids. The CDR3 region is CASSLGLSTAKVYGYTF. In DNA, the CDR3 is TGCGCCAGCAGCTTGGGATTGTCGACAGCGAAGGTTTATGGCTACACCTTC.

The chain carries TRBV6-6 and TRBJ2-7, with TRBD2 identical over 8 bases. J lost 1 base, V lost 6 bases, and 8 bases had no gene match. The CDR3 totals 15 residues. The V gene's germline CDR1 is MNHNY and CDR2 SVGAGI (reference sequence). CDR3 DNA: TGTGCCAGCAGCCGGGGGGGGGACTATTCCTACGAGCAGTACTTC. Its translation is CASSRGGDYSYEQYF.

Turning to this clone: One end of the junction varies from germline; a read error may be responsible. The chain combines TRBV4-2 with TRBJ1-2; D gene unclear. CDR3 length equals 15 residues. The V gene's germline CDR1 is LGHNA and CDR2 YNFKEQ. The CDR3 region is CAGSPSSVGGYGYTF. The CDR3 coding sequence is TGTGCCGGCAGCCCATCGTCGGTAGGAGGCTATGGCTACACCTTC.

The V call is TRBV7-3, the J call TRBJ2-7, with D maybe TRBD1 (6 bases). Looked up from germline, CDR1 is SGHTA and CDR2 is FQGTGA. V was clipped by 5 bases and J by 0 bases, with 20 bases between them. This CDR3 spans 17 amino acids. The CDR3 loop reads CASSPPGWGPSSYEQYF. CDR3 sequence (DNA): TGTGCCAGCAGCCCCCCGGGGTGGGGGCCGAGCTCCTACGAGCAGTACTTC.